These T cell receptor beta chains were read from a single sample in a study of T cells after yellow fever vaccination. TCRdb recomputed calls from the 5' RACE reads with MiXCR, one row per CDR3 protein. The profile shows hundreds of thousands of distinct CDR3 sequences, approximately 12% of them singletons. The sample was CD4+ T cells sorted from PBMCs, taken 15 days after the yellow fever booster vaccination. These receptors were taken from a man in his late teens or twenties who received the YFV17D yellow fever vaccine. CDR3s include the opening cysteine and the closing phenylalanine or tryptophan. Not every row has a clone size; where given, it reads once, few, many or a size class.

clone_size	v_call	cdr3_aa
NA	TRBV5-4	CASSPSSGVGDTQYF
many	TRBV5-1	CASSLEVQTYGYTF
few	TRBV4-3	CASSRRLVGGDTQYF
NA	TRBV9	CASSEGQGANQPQHF
few	TRBV2	CASSGGRSSSSNQPQHF
many	TRBV5-5	CASSLVGQGHETQYF
NA	TRBV11-2	CASSLGPTSGGSQYF
NA	TRBV27	CASSLRRGAGNEQFF
many	TRBV7-3	CASSPRGGAGGDTQYF
many	TRBV29-1	CSFYGQGAYEQYF
NA	TRBV12-3/TRBV12-4	CASSGVSSYNEQFF
few	TRBV9	CASSGGISGTQYF
NA	TRBV10-2	CASSSPNRVGGYTF
NA	TRBV20-1	CSAGSGLAGGPNEQFF
NA	TRBV3-1	CASRPTDRVEKLFF
few	TRBV12-3/TRBV12-4	CASTPTGSYGYTF
few	TRBV20-1	CSARDPSSAGELFF
few	TRBV5-5	CASSPRAYNEQFF
few	TRBV24-1	CATADRDTQYF
NA	TRBV7-2	CASSMAGDQGRAFF
NA	TRBV9	CASSAAANYGYTF
NA	TRBV30	CAWSATGVFNQPQHF
few	TRBV7-2	CASRYQGTDTQYF
many	TRBV29-1	CSSGGGGRGGNEQFF
NA	TRBV7-2	CASSLGGRYQETQYF
many	TRBV5-1	CASSETRGRTEAFF
few	TRBV19	CASSRGPGFQETQYF
NA	TRBV11-2	CASTPGGGGANEQFF
many	TRBV12-3/TRBV12-4	CASSPSQERPQHF
NA	TRBV4-2	CASSQDTRVVSPLHF
few	TRBV28	CASSNDSGEDQPQHF
few	TRBV25-1	CASSEGGQGYEQYF
few	TRBV12-3/TRBV12-4	CASSKRGANTGELFF
few	TRBV6-6	CASSYRVTTGNYEQFF
few	TRBV7-8	CASSLLQRGTYNEQFF
few	TRBV5-1	CASSFGLVNEQFF
NA	TRBV28	CASSLWALQFF
NA	TRBV12-3/TRBV12-4	CASRAPGASSSYNEQFF
NA	TRBV4-1	CASSQGGVDTQYF
NA	TRBV7-9	CASSLSRRVYEQYF
few	TRBV7-2	CASSFFEAPETQYF
NA	TRBV30	CAWRDGWSSGNTIYF
NA	TRBV25-1	CASSPTGLNYGYTF
NA	TRBV7-2	CASSSGVSSQRPGELFF
few	TRBV6-2/TRBV6-3	CASRQRRDRVRYAEAFF
few	TRBV5-1	CASSPGQGAAYNEQFF
few	TRBV5-1	CASSPGLAGGRGYQETQYF
NA	TRBV15	CATSRDRGGEQFF
NA	TRBV20-1	CSAAAGGGQPQHF
few	TRBV2	CATAGEETQYF